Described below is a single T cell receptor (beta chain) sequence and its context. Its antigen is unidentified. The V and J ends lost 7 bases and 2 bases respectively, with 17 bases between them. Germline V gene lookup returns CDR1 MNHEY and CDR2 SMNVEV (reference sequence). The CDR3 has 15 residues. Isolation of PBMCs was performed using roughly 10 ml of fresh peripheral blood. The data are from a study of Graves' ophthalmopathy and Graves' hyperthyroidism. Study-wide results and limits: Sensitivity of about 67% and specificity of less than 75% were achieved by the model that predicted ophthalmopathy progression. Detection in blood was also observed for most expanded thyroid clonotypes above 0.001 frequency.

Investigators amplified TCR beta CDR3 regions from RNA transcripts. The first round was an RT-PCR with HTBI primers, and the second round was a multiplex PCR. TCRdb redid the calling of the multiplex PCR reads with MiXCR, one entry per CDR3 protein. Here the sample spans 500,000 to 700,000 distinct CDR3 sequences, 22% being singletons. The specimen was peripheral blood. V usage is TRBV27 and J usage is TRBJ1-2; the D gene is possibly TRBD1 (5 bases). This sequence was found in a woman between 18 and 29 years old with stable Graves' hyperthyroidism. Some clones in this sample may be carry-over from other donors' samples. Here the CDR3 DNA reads TGTGCCAGCACCCTTAAAGGCAGGGACAACTATGGCTACACCTTC. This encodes CASTLKGRDNYGYTF.